This entry is about one TCR beta chain. The data originate from a study of blood T cell repertoires in COVID-19. About the research overall: COVID-19 samples from acute and convalescent phases originated in the United States, Italy and Spain. In each case, the material was cDNA or gDNA derived from T cells, B-cell-depleted T cells, or PBMCs.

Sequencing used immunoSEQ multiplex PCR; TCRdb keeps in-frame clones, though not all of them. The sample holds 150,000 or so clones, about three quarters seen once. The sequence derives from a woman aged 45-59 years with active or convalescent COVID-19. The sample comprised peripheral blood.

In DNA, the CDR3 is TGTGCCAGCAGCTTGCGGGCGAACAATGAGCAGTTCTTC. It is translated as CASSLRANNEQFF. The rearrangement joins TRBV7-2 to TRBJ2-1; weak D call: TRBD2 (5 bases). The ends were cut back, 3 bases at V and 5 bases at J, with 8 bases in the middle. The CDR3 runs 13 residues. CDR1 SGHTA and CDR2 FQGNSA come from the germline V gene.